Following are 6 T cell receptor beta chains from one sample sequenced in a study of radiotherapy plus CTLA-4 blockade in lung cancer. Produced via immunoSEQ multiplex PCR; TCRdb's table is partial and in-frame only. The data hold some 100,000 clones, with about four fifths observed a single time. Sequenced material: peripheral blood, taken from a patient treated with radiotherapy plus ipilimumab. The receptors here all came from a human donor with non-small cell lung cancer who had a partial response to radiotherapy plus ipilimumab.

This clone is a singleton in its sample. The V call is TRBV27, the J call TRBJ1-2, with TRBD1 identical over 7 bases. V trimming: 6 bases; J trimming: 3 bases; junction bases outside the gene matches: 4. Per germline, CDR1 MNHEY and CDR2 SMNVEV (reference sequence). The CDR3 consists of 13 residues. CDR3 nucleotide sequence: TGTGCCAGCAGAAGTACAGGGGACTATGGCTACACCTTC. It encodes CASRSTGDYGYTF.

The chain carries TRBV10-3 and TRBJ2-2; 7 bases are shared with TRBD2. After removal of 6 bases from V and 4 bases from J, the junction contained 11 bases not matched to a gene. The CDR3 spans 16 residues. Germline V gene lookup returns CDR1 ENHRY and CDR2 SYGVKD. DNA for the CDR3: TGTGCCATCAGCGAGCTAGCGGTACAAGCCACCGGGGAGCTGTTTTTT. Translation: CAISELAVQATGELFF.

This clone appeared a single time. The rearrangement joins TRBV7-2 to TRBJ1-2, with no clear D. This CDR3 is 12 amino acids long. The germline gives CDR1 SGHTA, CDR2 FQGNSA. V lost 1 base, J lost 2 bases, and 2 bases lay in between. The CDR3 loop reads CASSLVNYGYTF. CDR3 sequence (DNA): TGTGCCAGCAGCTTAGTAAACTATGGCTACACCTTC.

This clone was observed once. The chain employs TRBV29-1 and TRBJ2-7; 10 bases align to TRBD2. Germline CDR1 and CDR2: SQVTM and ANQGSEA. The CDR3 spans 12 residues. Germline trimming cut 4 bases from V and 4 bases from J; bases unmatched to any gene: 1. The CDR3 sequence: CSVGTSGYEQYF. The CDR3 DNA reads TGCAGCGTTGGGACTAGCGGATACGAGCAGTACTTC.

The chain's CDR3 is CASSLGTSGPGSVTGELFF. The CDR3 DNA reads as TGTGCCAGTAGTCTCGGGACTAGCGGCCCAGGGTCGGTCACCGGGGAGCTGTTTTTT. This chain connects TRBV19 to TRBJ2-2, with TRBD2 identical over 11 bases. Germline values: CDR1 LNHDA, CDR2 SQIVND (reference sequence). The CDR3 runs to 19 residues. V was clipped by 5 bases and J by 4 bases; unmatched bases: 15.

This clone was observed once. A read error may account for a junction end that differs from germline. The J gene is TRBJ2-2, the V gene TRBV9; 10 bases line up with TRBD2. Germline values: CDR1 SGDLS, CDR2 YYNGEE. This CDR3 comprises 16 residues. This CDR3 is CASSVVEREGTEELFF. In DNA form, the CDR3 reads TGTGCCAGCAGCGTAGTAGAGCGGGAGGGGACCGAGGAGCTGTTTTTT.